This TCR beta chain was captured in a study of blood T cell repertoires in COVID-19. At the level of the study: There were acute and convalescent COVID-19 samples, and they came from the United States, Italy and Spain. The analysed material was cDNA or gDNA that came from T cells, B-cell-depleted T cells, or PBMCs.

This clone was found once. Original methodology: The authors estimated nucleated cell counts from reference gene primer amplification. Method: immunoSEQ multiplex PCR; TCRdb's copy keeps in-frame clones and lacks some. V and J calls and clone size are as listed in that table; D and trimming were resolved from the DNA. This table has about 280,000 clones, roughly 85% appearing once. The CDR3 runs to 14 residues. V lost 3 bases and J 2 bases, leaving 10 bases between the germline ends. Germline-derived CDR1 and CDR2 are SGHDN and FVKESK. The sequencing sample was made of peripheral blood. This TCR derives from a human donor in a cohort sampled during active COVID-19. The rearrangement links TRBV14 to TRBJ2-5, with D possibly being TRBD2 (6 bases). In DNA form, the CDR3 reads TGTGCCAGCAGCCACTATGGGGGGCAAGAGACCCAGTACTTC. Its translation: CASSHYGGQETQYF.